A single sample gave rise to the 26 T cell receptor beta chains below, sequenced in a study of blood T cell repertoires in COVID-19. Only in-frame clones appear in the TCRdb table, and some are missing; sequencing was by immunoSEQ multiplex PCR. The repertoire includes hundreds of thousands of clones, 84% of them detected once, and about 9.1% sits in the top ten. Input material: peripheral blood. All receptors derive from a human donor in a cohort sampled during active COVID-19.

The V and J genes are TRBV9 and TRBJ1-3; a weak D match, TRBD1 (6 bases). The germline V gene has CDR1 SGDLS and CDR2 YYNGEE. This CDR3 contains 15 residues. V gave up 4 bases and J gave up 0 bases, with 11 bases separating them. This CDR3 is CASSPRTVSGNTIYF. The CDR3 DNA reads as TGTGCCAGCAGCCCTCGGACAGTCTCTGGAAACACCATATATTTT.

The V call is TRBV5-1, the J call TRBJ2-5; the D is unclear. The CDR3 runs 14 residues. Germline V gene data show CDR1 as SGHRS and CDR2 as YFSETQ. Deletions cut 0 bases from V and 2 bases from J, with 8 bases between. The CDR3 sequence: CASSLGGIQETQYF. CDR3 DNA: TGCGCCAGCAGCTTGGGAGGTATTCAAGAGACCCAGTACTTC.

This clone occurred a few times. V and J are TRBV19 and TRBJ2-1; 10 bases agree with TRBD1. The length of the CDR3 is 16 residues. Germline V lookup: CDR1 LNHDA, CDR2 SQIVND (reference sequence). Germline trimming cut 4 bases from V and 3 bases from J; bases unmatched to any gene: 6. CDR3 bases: TGTGCCAGTAGTACCCCGACAGGGGGCAGCTACAATGAGCAGTTCTTC. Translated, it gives CASSTPTGGSYNEQFF.

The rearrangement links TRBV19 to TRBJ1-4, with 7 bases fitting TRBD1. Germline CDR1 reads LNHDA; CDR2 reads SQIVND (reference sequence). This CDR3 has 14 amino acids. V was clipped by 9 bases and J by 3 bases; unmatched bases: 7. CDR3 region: CASHRGGPNEKLFF. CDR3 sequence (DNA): TGTGCCAGCCATCGAGGGGGCCCTAATGAAAAACTGTTTTTT. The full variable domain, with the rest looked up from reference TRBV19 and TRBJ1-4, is DGGITQSPKYLFRKEGQNVTLSCEQNLNHDAMYWYRQDPGQGLRLIYYSQIVNDFQKGDIAEGYSVSREKKESFPLTVTSAQKNPTAFYLCASHRGGPNEKLFFGSGTQLSVL.

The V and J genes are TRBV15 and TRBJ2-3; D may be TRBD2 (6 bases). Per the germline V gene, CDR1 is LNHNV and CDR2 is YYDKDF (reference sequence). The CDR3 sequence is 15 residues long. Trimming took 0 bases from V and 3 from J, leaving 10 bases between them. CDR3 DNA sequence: TGTGCCACCAGCAGAGATAACGCGGGAACAGATACGCAGTATTTT. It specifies CATSRDNAGTDTQYF.

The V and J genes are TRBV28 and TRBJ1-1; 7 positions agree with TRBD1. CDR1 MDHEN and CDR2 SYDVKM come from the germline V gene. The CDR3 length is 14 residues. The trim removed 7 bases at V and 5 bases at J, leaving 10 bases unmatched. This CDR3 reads CASNPTGAGTEAFF. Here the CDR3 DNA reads TGTGCCAGCAACCCAACAGGGGCGGGAACTGAAGCTTTCTTT.

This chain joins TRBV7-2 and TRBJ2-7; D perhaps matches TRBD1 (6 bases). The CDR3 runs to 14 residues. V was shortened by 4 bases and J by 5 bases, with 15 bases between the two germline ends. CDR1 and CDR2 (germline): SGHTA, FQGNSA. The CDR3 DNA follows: TGTGCCAGCAGCTGGTCCCGGGACACCAACGAGCAGTACTTC. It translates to CASSWSRDTNEQYF.

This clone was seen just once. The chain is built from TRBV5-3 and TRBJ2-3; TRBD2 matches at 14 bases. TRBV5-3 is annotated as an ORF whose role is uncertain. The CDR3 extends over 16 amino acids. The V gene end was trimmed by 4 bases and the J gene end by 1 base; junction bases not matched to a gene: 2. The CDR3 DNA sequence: TGTGCCAGAAGCCAGGGACTAGCGGGGGGCACAGATACGCAGTATTTT. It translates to CARSQGLAGGTDTQYF.

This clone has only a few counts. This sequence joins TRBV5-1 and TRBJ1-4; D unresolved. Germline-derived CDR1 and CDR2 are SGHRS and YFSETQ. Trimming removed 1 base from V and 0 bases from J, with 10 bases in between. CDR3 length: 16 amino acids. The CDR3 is CASSLTSPATNEKLFF. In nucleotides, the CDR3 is TGCGCCAGCAGCTTGACCTCTCCGGCAACTAATGAAAAACTGTTTTTT.

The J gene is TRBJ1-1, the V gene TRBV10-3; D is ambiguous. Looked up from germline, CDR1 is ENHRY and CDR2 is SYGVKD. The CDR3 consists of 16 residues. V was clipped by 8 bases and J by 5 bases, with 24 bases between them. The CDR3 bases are TGTGCCATCTCCCGCGTCCCGGTCCCCGAGGAAACTGAAGCTTTCTTT. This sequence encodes CAISRVPVPEETEAFF.

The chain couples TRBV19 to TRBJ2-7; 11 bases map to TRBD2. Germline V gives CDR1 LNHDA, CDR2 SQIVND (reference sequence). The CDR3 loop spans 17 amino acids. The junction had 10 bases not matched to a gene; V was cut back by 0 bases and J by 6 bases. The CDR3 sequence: CASSIDPTSGSESEQYF. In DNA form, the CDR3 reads TGTGCCAGTAGTATAGATCCAACTAGCGGGAGTGAAAGCGAGCAGTACTTC. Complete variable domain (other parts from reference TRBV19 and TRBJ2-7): DGGITQSPKYLFRKEGQNVTLSCEQNLNHDAMYWYRQDPGQGLRLIYYSQIVNDFQKGDIAEGYSVSREKKESFPLTVTSAQKNPTAFYLCASSIDPTSGSESEQYFGPGTRLTVT.

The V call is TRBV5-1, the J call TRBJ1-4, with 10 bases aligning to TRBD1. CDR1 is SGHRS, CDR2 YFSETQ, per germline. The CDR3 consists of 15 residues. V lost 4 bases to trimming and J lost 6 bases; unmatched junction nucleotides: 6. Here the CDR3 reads CASSPGTGVDEKLFF. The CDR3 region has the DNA TGCGCCAGCAGCCCCGGGACAGGGGTAGATGAAAAACTGTTTTTT.

The CDR3 DNA follows: TGTGCCAGCAGCCCGGGGGACAGACTTAATGAAAAACTGTTTTTT. As protein: CASSPGDRLNEKLFF. The V and J genes are TRBV5-5 and TRBJ1-4; 7 bases agree with TRBD1. J was trimmed by 4 bases and V by 4 bases; bases with no gene match: 7. Per germline, CDR1 SGHKS and CDR2 YYEKEE (reference sequence). This CDR3 has 15 amino acids.

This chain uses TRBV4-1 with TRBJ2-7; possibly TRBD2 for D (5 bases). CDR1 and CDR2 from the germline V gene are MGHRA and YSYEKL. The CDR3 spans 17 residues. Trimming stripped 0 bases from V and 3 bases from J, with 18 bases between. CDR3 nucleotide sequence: TGCGCCAGCAGCCAAGAACCCGGTATTGCTGGGAGCTACGAGCAGTACTTC. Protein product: CASSQEPGIAGSYEQYF.

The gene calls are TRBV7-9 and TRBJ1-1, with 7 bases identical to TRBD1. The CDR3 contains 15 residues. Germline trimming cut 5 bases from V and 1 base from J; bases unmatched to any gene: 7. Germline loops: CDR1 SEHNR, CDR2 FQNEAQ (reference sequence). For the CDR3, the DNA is TGTGCCAGCAGCCAGAACAGGGGAGCGAACACTGAAGCTTTCTTT. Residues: CASSQNRGANTEAFF.

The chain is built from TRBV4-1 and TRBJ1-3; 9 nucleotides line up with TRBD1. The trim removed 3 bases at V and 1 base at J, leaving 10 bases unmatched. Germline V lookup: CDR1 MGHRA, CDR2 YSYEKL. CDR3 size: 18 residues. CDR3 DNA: TGCGCCAGCAGCCACCCAAAGCCGGGACAGGGATCTGGAAACACCATATATTTT. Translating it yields CASSHPKPGQGSGNTIYF.

CDR3 region: CASSLGTDGYGYTF. In DNA form, the CDR3 reads TGCGCCAGCAGCTTGGGGACAGACGGCTATGGCTACACCTTC. The V and J genes are TRBV5-1 and TRBJ1-2; tentatively, D is TRBD1 (6 bases). V lost 0 bases, J lost 4 bases, and 10 bases lay in between. Per the germline V gene, CDR1 is SGHRS and CDR2 is YFSETQ. The CDR3 runs 14 residues.

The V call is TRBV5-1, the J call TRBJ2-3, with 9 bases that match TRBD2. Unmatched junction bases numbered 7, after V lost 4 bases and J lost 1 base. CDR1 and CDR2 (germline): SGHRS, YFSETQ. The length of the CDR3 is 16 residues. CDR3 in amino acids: CASSGTSLVGTDTQYF. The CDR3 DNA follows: TGCGCCAGCAGCGGGACTAGCCTAGTAGGCACAGATACGCAGTATTTT.

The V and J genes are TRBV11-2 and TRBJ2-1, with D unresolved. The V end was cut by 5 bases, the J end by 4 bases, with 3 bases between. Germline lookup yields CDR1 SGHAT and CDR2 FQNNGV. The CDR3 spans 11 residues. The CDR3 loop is CASSPYNEQFF. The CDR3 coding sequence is TGTGCCAGCAGCCCATACAATGAGCAGTTCTTC.

This CDR3 is CASSPFFGEMAEAFF. The CDR3, as DNA: TGTGCCAGCTCACCATTCTTCGGGGAAATGGCTGAAGCTTTCTTT. The chain combines TRBV18 with TRBJ1-1; D is undetermined. Between the trimmed V and J ends, which lost 2 bases and 6 bases, there was a span of 16 bases. In germline, CDR1 is KGHSH, CDR2 LQKENI. The CDR3 runs 15 residues.

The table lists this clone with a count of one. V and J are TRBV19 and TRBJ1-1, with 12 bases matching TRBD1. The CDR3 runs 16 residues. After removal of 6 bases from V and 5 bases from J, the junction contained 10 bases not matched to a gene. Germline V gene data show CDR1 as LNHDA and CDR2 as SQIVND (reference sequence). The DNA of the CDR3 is TGTGCCAGTAGCCCCCGGGACAGGGGGCGCGGTACTGAAGCTTTCTTT. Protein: CASSPRDRGRGTEAFF.

The chain's CDR3 is CASSISNRGNQPQHF. Written as DNA, the CDR3 is TGTGCCAGTAGTATCTCCAACAGGGGCAATCAGCCCCAGCATTTT. The V and J genes are TRBV19 and TRBJ1-5; a weak D match, TRBD1 (6 bases). V dropped 3 bases and J dropped 2 bases, with 11 bases sitting between them. CDR3 size: 15 residues. Germline CDR1 and CDR2: LNHDA and SQIVND (reference sequence).

The DNA for the CDR3 is TGTGCCAGCAGTTTAATAGGGGAATGGGGTCAGCCCCAGCATTTT. Its protein is CASSLIGEWGQPQHF. The chain recombines TRBV27 with TRBJ1-5; D possibly corresponds to TRBD1 (5 bases). V dropped 2 bases and J dropped 6 bases, with 14 bases sitting between them. The CDR3 loop spans 15 amino acids. Per germline, CDR1 MNHEY and CDR2 SMNVEV (reference sequence).

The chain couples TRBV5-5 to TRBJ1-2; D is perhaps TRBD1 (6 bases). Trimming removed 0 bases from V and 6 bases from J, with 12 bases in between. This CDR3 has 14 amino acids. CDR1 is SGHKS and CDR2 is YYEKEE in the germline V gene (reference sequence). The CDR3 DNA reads TGTGCCAGCAGCTTGGAACAGGGAGTCGATGGCTACACCTTC. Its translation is CASSLEQGVDGYTF. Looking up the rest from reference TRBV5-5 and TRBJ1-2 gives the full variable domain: DAGVTQSPTHLIKTRGQQVTLRCSPISGHKSVSWYQQVLGQGPQFIFQYYEKEERGRGNFPDRFSARQFPNYSSELNVNALLLGDSALYLCASSLEQGVDGYTFGSGTRLTVV.

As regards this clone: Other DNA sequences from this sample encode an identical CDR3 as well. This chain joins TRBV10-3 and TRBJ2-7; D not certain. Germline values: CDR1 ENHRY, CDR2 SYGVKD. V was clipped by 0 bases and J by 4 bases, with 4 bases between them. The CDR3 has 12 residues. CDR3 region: CAISESSYEQYF. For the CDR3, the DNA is TGTGCCATCAGTGAGTCCTCTTACGAGCAGTACTTC.

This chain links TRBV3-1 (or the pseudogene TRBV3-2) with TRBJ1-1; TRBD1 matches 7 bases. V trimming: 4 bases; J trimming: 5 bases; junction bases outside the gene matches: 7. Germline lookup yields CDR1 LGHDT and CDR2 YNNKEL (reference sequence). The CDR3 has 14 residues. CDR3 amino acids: CASSLSTGSTEAFF. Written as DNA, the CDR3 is TGTGCCAGCAGCCTTTCGACAGGGTCGACTGAAGCTTTCTTT.